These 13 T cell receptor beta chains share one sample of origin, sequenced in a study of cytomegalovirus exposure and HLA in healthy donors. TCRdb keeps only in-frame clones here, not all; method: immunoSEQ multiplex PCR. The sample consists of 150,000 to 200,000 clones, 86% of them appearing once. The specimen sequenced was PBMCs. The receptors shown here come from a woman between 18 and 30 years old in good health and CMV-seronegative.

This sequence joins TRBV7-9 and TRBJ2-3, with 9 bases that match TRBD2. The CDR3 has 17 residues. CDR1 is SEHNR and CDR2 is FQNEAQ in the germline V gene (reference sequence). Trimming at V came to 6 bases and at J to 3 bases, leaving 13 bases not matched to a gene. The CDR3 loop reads CASRPRPRGGLTDTQYF. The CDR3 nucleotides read TGTGCCAGCAGACCCCGTCCGCGGGGGGGCTTGACAGATACGCAGTATTTT.

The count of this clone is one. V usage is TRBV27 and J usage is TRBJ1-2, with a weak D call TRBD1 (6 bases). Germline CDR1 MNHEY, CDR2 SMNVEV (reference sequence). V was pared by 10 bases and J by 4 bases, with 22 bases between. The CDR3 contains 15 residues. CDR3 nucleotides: TGTGCCACCCTCCCTGACAGGAGAGTGGGCTATGGCTACACCTTC. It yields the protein CATLPDRRVGYGYTF.

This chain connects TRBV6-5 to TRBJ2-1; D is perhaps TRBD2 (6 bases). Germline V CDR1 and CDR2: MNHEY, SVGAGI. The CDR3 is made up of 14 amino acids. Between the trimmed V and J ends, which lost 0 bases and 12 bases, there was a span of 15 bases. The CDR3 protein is CASSYSTGVYVQFF. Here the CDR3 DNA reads TGTGCCAGCAGTTACTCAACGGGGGTCTACGTGCAGTTCTTC.

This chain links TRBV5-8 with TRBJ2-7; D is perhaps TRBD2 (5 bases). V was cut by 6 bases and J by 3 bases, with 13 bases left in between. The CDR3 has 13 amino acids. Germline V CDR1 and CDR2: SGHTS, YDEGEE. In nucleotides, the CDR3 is TGTGCCAGCACGCCCCGGGGTAGCTACGAGCAGTACTTC. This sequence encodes CASTPRGSYEQYF.

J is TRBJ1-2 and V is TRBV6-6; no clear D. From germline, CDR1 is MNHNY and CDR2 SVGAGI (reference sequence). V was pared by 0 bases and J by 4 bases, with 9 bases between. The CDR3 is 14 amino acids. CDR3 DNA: TGTGCCAGCAGTTACTCTCAGGAAACCTATGGCTACACCTTC. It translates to CASSYSQETYGYTF.

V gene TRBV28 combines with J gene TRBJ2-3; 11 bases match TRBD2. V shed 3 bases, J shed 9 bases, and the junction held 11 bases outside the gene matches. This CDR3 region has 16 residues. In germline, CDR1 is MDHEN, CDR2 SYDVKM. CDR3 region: CASSFNSGGAVKTQYF. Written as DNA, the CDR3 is TGTGCCAGCAGTTTTAATAGCGGGGGGGCCGTAAAAACGCAGTATTTT.

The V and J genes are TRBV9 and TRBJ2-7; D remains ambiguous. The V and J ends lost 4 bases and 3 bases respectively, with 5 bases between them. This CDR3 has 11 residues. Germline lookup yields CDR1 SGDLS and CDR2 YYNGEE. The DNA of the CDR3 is TGTGCCAGCAGCCCCCACTACGAGCAGTACTTC. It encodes CASSPHYEQYF.

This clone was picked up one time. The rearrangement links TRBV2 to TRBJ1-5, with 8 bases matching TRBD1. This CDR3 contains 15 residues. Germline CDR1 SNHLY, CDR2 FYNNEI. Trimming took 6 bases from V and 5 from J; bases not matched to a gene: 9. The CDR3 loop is CASSVGQGGHQPQHF. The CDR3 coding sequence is TGTGCCAGCAGCGTTGGACAGGGCGGGCATCAGCCCCAGCATTTT.

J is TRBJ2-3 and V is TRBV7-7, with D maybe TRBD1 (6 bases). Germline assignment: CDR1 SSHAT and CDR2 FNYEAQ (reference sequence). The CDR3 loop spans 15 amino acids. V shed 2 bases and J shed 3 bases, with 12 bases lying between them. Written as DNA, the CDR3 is TGTGCCAGCAGCTTATCCGGGACAAGGACAGATACGCAGTATTTT. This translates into CASSLSGTRTDTQYF.

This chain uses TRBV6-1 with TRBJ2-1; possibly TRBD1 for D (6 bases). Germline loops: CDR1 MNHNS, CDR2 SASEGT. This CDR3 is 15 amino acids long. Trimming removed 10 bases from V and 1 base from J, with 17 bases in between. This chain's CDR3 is CATKSTGSSYNEQFF. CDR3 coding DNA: TGTGCCACTAAATCCACAGGGTCGTCCTACAATGAGCAGTTCTTC.

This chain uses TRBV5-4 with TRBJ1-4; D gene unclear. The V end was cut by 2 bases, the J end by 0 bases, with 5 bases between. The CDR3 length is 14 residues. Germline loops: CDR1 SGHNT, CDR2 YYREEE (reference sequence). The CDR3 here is CASSFTTTNEKLFF. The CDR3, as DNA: TGTGCCAGCAGCTTCACAACAACTAATGAAAAACTGTTTTTT.

The chain's CDR3 is CASSPVPRADEQFF. The CDR3 coding sequence is TGCGCCAGCAGCCCGGTTCCCAGGGCCGATGAGCAGTTCTTC. This chain uses TRBV5-1 with TRBJ2-1; TRBD1 might be the D (5 bases). Per the germline V gene, CDR1 is SGHRS and CDR2 is YFSETQ. Trimming shortened V by 4 bases and J by 8 bases, and 16 bases separated the two germline ends. This CDR3 spans 14 amino acids.

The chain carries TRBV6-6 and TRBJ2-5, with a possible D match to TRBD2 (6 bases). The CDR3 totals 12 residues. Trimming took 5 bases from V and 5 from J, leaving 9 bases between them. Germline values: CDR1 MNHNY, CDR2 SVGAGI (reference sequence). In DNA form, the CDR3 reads TGTGCCAGCAGTGGGGGGAAGGAGACCCAGTACTTC. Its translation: CASSGGKETQYF.